The clone carrying this T cell receptor beta chain was seen more than once but under ten times. The antigen is not known. An end of the junction does not agree with germline; a read error may underlie this. Expressed TCRB transcripts were sequenced because the isolated RNA had all been reverse transcribed beforehand. TCRdb's table, derived via immunoSEQ multiplex PCR, lists solely in-frame clones and lacks some. The data contain about 320,000 clones, 14% of them singletons. This entry belongs to a study of beta chain features in type 1 diabetes. Looked up from germline, CDR1 is SSHAT and CDR2 is FNYEAQ (reference sequence). This CDR3 region has 14 residues. Study findings and constraints: A possible short-template PCR bias applies equally to patients and controls. In every one of the four CD4+ subsets, TCRB CDR3s were moderately but significantly shorter in Type 1 diabetes patients.

This TCR was sampled from a man aged 30-40 years in good health. The specimen was central memory CD4+ T cells from blood. The chain couples TRBV7-7 to TRBJ2-7; TRBD1 agrees at 7 bases. The CDR3 region has the DNA TGCGCCAGCAGCCCCGCAGGGGGTCCCTACGAGCAGTACTTC. It yields the protein CASSPAGGPYEQYF.